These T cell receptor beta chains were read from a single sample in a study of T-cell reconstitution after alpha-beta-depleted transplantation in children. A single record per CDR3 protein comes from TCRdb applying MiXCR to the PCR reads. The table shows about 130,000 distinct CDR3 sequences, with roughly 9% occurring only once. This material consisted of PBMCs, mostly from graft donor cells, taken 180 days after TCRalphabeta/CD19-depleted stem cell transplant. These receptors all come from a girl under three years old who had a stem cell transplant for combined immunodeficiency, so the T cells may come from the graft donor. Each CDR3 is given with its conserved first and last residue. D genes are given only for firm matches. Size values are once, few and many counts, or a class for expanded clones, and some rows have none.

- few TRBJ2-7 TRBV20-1 TGCAGTGCTAGCCCCAATCCCTCCGACGAGCAGTACTTC CSASPNPSDEQYF
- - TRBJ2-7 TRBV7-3 TGTGCCAGCAGCTTATGGGCAGACTACGAGCAGTACTTC CASSLWADYEQYF
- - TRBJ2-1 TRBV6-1 TGTGCCAGCAGTGACAGGAATTACAATGAGCAGTTCTTC CASSDRNYNEQFF
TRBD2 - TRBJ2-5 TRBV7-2 TGTGCCAGCAGCTTAAGGCTAGCGGGAGGTTGGGCAAAAGAGACCCAGTACTTC CASSLRLAGGWAKETQYF
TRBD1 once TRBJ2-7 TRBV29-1 TGCAGCGTCCCCGGACAGGACTCCTACGAGCAGTACTTC CSVPGQDSYEQYF
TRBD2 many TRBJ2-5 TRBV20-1 TGCAGTGCGTTAGCGGGAGCCTTTGAGACCCAGTACTTC CSALAGAFETQYF
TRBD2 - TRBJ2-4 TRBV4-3 TGCGCCAGCAGCCAAGATCCCACTAGCGTAGCCAAAAACATTCAGTACTTC CASSQDPTSVAKNIQYF
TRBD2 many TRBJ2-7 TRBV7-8 TGTGCCAGCAGCTCGGTTATACTAGCGGGAAGATACGAGCAGTACTTC CASSSVILAGRYEQYF
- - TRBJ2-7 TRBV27 TGTGCCAGCAGTCCCCTTGGGGGGCCTCTTGCCTACGAGCAGTACTTC CASSPLGGPLAYEQYF
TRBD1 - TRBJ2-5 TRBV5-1 TGCGCCAGCAGACATCAGGGGGCGGGGATCCAAGAGACCCAGTACTTC CASRHQGAGIQETQYF
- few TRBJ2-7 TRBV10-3 TGTGCCATCAGTGCCAGCGTATCCTACGAGCAGTACTTC CAISASVSYEQYF
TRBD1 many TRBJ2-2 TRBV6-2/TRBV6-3 TGTGCCAGCAGTTATCGCGCGAGGGACAGGGCCACCGGGGAGCTGTTTTTT CASSYRARDRATGELFF
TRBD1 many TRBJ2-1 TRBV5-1 TGCGCCAGCAGCGCCAGGGGGATATACAATGAGCAGTTCTTC CASSARGIYNEQFF
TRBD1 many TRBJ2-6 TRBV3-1 TGTGCCAGCAGCCAAGACAGGGGACAGCGCTCTGGGGCCAACGTCCTGACTTTC CASSQDRGQRSGANVLTF
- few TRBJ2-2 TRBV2 TGTGCCAGCATAAGTGACTACCTGAACACCGGGGAGCTGTTTTTT CASISDYLNTGELFF
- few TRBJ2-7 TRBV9 TGTGCCAGCAGCGTAGGCCCCGGGGAGCAGTACTTC CASSVGPGEQYF
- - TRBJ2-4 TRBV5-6 TGTGCCAGCAGCCGGGCGGGCAGCGTTTCCAAAAACATTCAGTACTTC CASSRAGSVSKNIQYF
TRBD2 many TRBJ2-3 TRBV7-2 TGTGCCAGCAGCTTAGGGACTAGCGGGGGTACAGATACGCAGTATTTT CASSLGTSGGTDTQYF
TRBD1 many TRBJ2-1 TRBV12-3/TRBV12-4 TGTGCCAGCAGTTCTCCGGGACAGGTTTTCAATGAGCAGTTCTTC CASSSPGQVFNEQFF
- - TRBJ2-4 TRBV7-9 TGTGCCAGCATAGGTCCTGGAGCCAAAAACATTCAGTACTTC CASIGPGAKNIQYF
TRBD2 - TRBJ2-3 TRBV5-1 TGCGCCAGCAGCGGGATGACCGGGACTAGCGGGGATAAGGCAGATACGCAGTATTTT CASSGMTGTSGDKADTQYF
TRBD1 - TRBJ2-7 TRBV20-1 TGCAGTGCTAGAGATGGGGACAGGGGGTCCTACGAGCAGTACTTC CSARDGDRGSYEQYF
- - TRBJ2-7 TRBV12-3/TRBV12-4 TGTGCCAGCAGTTTAGTTTACGCAGCCTACGAGCAGTACTTC CASSLVYAAYEQYF
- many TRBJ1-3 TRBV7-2 TGTGCCAGCAGCTTACGAAGCGGGGGCTCTGGAAACACCATATATTTT CASSLRSGGSGNTIYF